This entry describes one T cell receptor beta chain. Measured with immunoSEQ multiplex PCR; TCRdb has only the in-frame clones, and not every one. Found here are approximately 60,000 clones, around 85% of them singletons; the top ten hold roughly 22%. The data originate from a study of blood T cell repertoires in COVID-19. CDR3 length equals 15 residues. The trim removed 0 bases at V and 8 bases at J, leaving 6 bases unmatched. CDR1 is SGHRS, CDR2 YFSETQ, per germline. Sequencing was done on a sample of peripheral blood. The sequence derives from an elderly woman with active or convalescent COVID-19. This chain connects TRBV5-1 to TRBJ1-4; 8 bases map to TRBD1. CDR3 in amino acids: CASSLAGTGGEKLFF. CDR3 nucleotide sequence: TGCGCCAGCAGCTTGGCGGGGACAGGTGGGGAAAAACTGTTTTTT.